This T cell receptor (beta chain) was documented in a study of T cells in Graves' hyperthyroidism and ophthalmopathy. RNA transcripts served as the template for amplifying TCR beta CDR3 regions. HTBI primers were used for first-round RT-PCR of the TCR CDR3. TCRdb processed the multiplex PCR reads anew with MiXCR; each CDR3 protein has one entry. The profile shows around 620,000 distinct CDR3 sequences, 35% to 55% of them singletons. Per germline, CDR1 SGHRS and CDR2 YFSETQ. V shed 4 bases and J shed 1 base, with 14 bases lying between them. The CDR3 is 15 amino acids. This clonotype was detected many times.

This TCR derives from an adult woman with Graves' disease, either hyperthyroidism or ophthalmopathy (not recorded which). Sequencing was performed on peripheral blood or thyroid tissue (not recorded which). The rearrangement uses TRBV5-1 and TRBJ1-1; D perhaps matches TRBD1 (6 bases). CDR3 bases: TGCGCCAGCAGCCAAACCGGGACACCGAACACTGAAGCTTTCTTT. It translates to CASSQTGTPNTEAFF.